This T cell receptor (beta chain) was obtained from a study of blood T cell repertoires in COVID-19. This CDR3 has 16 residues. Looked up from germline, CDR1 is MGHRA and CDR2 is YSYEKL. V was pared by 2 bases and J by 2 bases, with 13 bases between. Profiling relied on immunoSEQ multiplex PCR, and the TCRdb table lists in-frame clones only, not all of them. Of some 80,000 clones in the sample, 65% to 90% were seen once. The V gene is TRBV4-1, the J gene TRBJ2-1, with D possibly matching TRBD1 (5 bases). Sequencing input: peripheral blood. The clonotype comes from a human donor in a cohort sampled during active COVID-19. The CDR3: CASSQLDMLTYNEQFF. The CDR3 DNA reads as TGCGCCAGCAGCCAACTGGACATGTTAACCTACAATGAGCAGTTCTTC.